The 30 T cell receptor beta chains below all came from one sample that was sequenced in a study of cytomegalovirus exposure and HLA in healthy donors. This PCR relied on a set of 60 Vbeta primers and 13 Jbeta primers. The assay was immunoSEQ multiplex PCR, and TCRdb's table has in-frame clones only and misses some. The table has more than 85,000 clones, approximately 63% seen once; the top ten hold under 8%. Input material: PBMCs. These receptor sequences come from a woman aged 25 to 45 in good health and CMV-seronegative.

CDR3 protein: CASSIGTPLSYGYTF. In nucleotides, the CDR3 is TGTGCCAGTAGTATCGGGACTCCCTTAAGCTATGGCTACACCTTC. The chain recombines TRBV19 with TRBJ1-2; possible D gene TRBD1, 5 bases. CDR3 length: 15 amino acids. CDR1 is LNHDA, CDR2 SQIVND, per germline (reference sequence). Between the trimmed V and J ends, which lost 3 bases and 4 bases, there was a span of 15 bases.

The gene calls are TRBV5-1 and TRBJ1-2; 7 positions match TRBD1. CDR1 is SGHRS and CDR2 is YFSETQ in the germline V gene. This CDR3 spans 14 amino acids. J gave up 4 bases and V 0 bases, and 3 bases lay outside the gene matches. Here the CDR3 reads CASSLEGTAYGYTF. The CDR3 bases are TGCGCCAGCAGCTTGGAAGGGACAGCCTATGGCTACACCTTC.

The rearrangement uses TRBV5-1 and TRBJ1-5; 7 bases map to TRBD1. From germline, CDR1 is SGHRS and CDR2 YFSETQ. V dropped 0 bases and J dropped 6; count of bases not matched to a gene: 3. CDR3 length equals 14 residues. The CDR3 reads CASSLGDSSQPQHF. The CDR3 DNA sequence: TGCGCCAGCAGCTTGGGGGACAGTAGTCAGCCCCAGCATTTT.

This clone was picked up a small number of times. The genes are TRBV4-2 and TRBJ2-5; possibly TRBD1 for D (5 bases). Trimming took 0 bases from V and 1 from J, leaving 9 bases between them. Germline loops: CDR1 LGHNA, CDR2 YNFKEQ. The CDR3 length is 15 residues. The CDR3 DNA reads TGTGCCAGCAGCCAAGATCTAGGGGCCCAAGAGACCCAGTACTTC. This translates into CASSQDLGAQETQYF.

The J gene is TRBJ2-3, the V gene TRBV13, with D hard to call. V gave up 1 base and J gave up 4 bases, with 24 bases separating them. The CDR3 extends over 19 amino acids. The V gene's germline CDR1 is PRHDT and CDR2 FYEKMQ (reference sequence). The CDR3 loop is CASSLVGYRSPSTSDTQYF. The CDR3 nucleotides read TGTGCCAGCAGCTTAGTAGGTTACAGATCCCCTTCCACATCAGATACGCAGTATTTT.

V and J are TRBV19 and TRBJ1-2, with 7 bases identical to TRBD1. CDR1 and CDR2 from the germline V gene are LNHDA and SQIVND (reference sequence). V lost 5 bases, J lost 4 bases, and 13 bases stayed unmatched. This CDR3 is 16 amino acids long. CDR3 amino acids: CASSWTGTALSYGYTF. For the CDR3, the DNA is TGTGCCAGTAGTTGGACCGGGACAGCGCTTAGCTATGGCTACACCTTC.

This clone was observed a single time. The chain links TRBV7-8 to TRBJ2-7, with 9 bases that match TRBD1. This CDR3 is 15 amino acids long. The trim removed 1 base at V and 1 base at J, leaving 2 bases unmatched. In germline, CDR1 is SGHVS, CDR2 FQNEAQ. The CDR3 DNA is TGTGCCAGCAGCTTAGGAGGGACAGGGTCCTACGAGCAGTACTTC. Its protein is CASSLGGTGSYEQYF.

A few counts support this clone. V is TRBV5-1 and J is TRBJ1-2; 7 bases line up with TRBD1. This CDR3 has 13 amino acids. V gave up 4 bases and J gave up 8 bases; unmatched junction bases: 8. Germline CDR1 and CDR2: SGHRS and YFSETQ. The CDR3, as DNA: TGCGCCAGCAGCGTCGGACAGGACGACGGCTACACCTTC. This gives the protein CASSVGQDDGYTF.

This clone was seen a few times. The chain couples TRBV11-3 to TRBJ2-2, with 10 bases fitting TRBD2. The CDR3 is 17 amino acids. V lost 5 bases and J lost 7; bases outside the gene matches: 13. Looked up from germline, CDR1 is SGHNT and CDR2 is YENEEA. The CDR3 nucleotides are TGTGCCAGCAGCCCGGGTCCCCTAGCGGGAGTTGGCGGGGAGCTGTTTTTT. Its protein product is CASSPGPLAGVGGELFF.

This clone was recorded a few times. The V and J genes are TRBV29-1 and TRBJ1-1; 7 nucleotides align to TRBD1. Per germline, CDR1 SQVTM and CDR2 ANQGSEA. J was trimmed by 4 bases and V by 5 bases; bases with no gene match: 7. This CDR3 contains 13 residues. For the CDR3, the DNA is TGCAGCGTTTCAGGGGGAGAAGGCACTGAAGCTTTCTTT. This encodes CSVSGGEGTEAFF.

The J gene is TRBJ1-5, the V gene TRBV4-2; D gene ambiguous. Trimming took off 0 bases at V and 2 bases at J, with 8 bases between the two ends. Germline CDR1 reads LGHNA; CDR2 reads YNFKEQ. The CDR3 runs 15 residues. CDR3 DNA sequence: TGTGCCAGCAGCCAAGATCCCACAGGCAATCAGCCCCAGCATTTT. This gives the protein CASSQDPTGNQPQHF.

In DNA, the CDR3 is TGCAGCGCCGGGACAGGGGAATACAATGAGCAGTTCTTC. Translation: CSAGTGEYNEQFF. This sequence joins TRBV29-1 and TRBJ2-1; TRBD1 matches 10 bases. This CDR3 region has 13 residues. Germline V gene lookup returns CDR1 SQVTM and CDR2 ANQGSEA. Germline trimming cut 7 bases from V and 4 bases from J; bases unmatched to any gene: 4.

This sequence joins TRBV19 and TRBJ1-1; D is ambiguous. The CDR3 totals 15 residues. Germline assignment: CDR1 LNHDA and CDR2 SQIVND (reference sequence). Between the trimmed V and J ends, which lost 4 bases and 4 bases, there was a span of 16 bases. CDR3 in amino acids: CASSTQAGWGTEAFF. DNA of the CDR3: TGTGCCAGTAGTACCCAGGCGGGATGGGGCACTGAAGCTTTCTTT.

The genes are TRBV19 and TRBJ2-1, with 13 nucleotides matching TRBD2. The J segment lost 6 bases and the V segment lost 3 bases, leaving 5 bases of the junction unmatched. The germline CDR1 and CDR2 sequences are LNHDA and SQIVND (reference sequence). The CDR3 is made up of 16 amino acids. The DNA for the CDR3 is TGTGCCAGTAGTATGGTGGGACTAGCGGGGCGCAATGAGCAGTTCTTC. Translation: CASSMVGLAGRNEQFF.

This sequence joins TRBV30 and TRBJ2-1, with D hard to call. V lost 1 base to trimming and J lost 9 bases, with 7 bases between them. The CDR3 consists of 11 residues. The germline gives CDR1 GTSNPN, CDR2 SVGIG (reference sequence). This chain's CDR3 is CAWSGRIEQFF. For the CDR3, the DNA is TGTGCCTGGAGTGGGCGGATTGAGCAGTTCTTC.

The V and J genes are TRBV5-1 and TRBJ1-1; TRBD1 is a possible D gene (5 bases). CDR3 length: 14 amino acids. Trimming removed 0 bases from V and 5 bases from J, with 11 bases in between. Germline loops: CDR1 SGHRS, CDR2 YFSETQ. The CDR3 protein is CASSLVAGKTEAFF. For the CDR3, the DNA is TGCGCCAGCAGCTTGGTGGCAGGGAAGACTGAAGCTTTCTTT.

The chain uses TRBV11-2 and TRBJ2-7; D might be TRBD2 (5 bases). The CDR3 consists of 14 residues. Trimming took off 6 bases at V and 2 bases at J, with 14 bases between the two ends. The germline gives CDR1 SGHAT, CDR2 FQNNGV. The CDR3, as DNA: TGTGCCAGCAGTCGGGGAGTGGGGACCTACGAGCAGTACTTC. It translates to CASSRGVGTYEQYF.

This clone has a handful of counts. The V call is TRBV10-1, the J call TRBJ2-5, with TRBD1 as a possible D gene (5 bases). The CDR3 totals 14 residues. Germline CDR1 WNHNN, CDR2 SYGVQD (reference sequence). Trimming shortened V by 5 bases and J by 5 bases, and 15 bases separated the two germline ends. The CDR3 region has the DNA TGCGCCAGCAGTAACAGGTTCCCAAGGGAGACCCAGTACTTC. It is translated as CASSNRFPRETQYF.

The genes are TRBV28 and TRBJ2-5, with D unresolved. The CDR3 has 10 amino acids. Trimming took 10 bases from V and 5 from J, leaving 8 bases between them. Germline assignment: CDR1 MDHEN and CDR2 SYDVKM. The CDR3 DNA reads TGTGCCACCGGCAGGGAGACCCAGTACTTC. It is translated as CATGRETQYF.

A few counts support this clone. The chain carries TRBV30 and TRBJ1-3; D not certain. Germline values: CDR1 GTSNPN, CDR2 SVGIG (reference sequence). Deletions cut 5 bases from V and 0 bases from J, with 11 bases between. The CDR3 has 14 amino acids. CDR3 region: CAWDRDFSGNTIYF. The DNA of the CDR3 is TGTGCCTGGGACCGGGATTTCTCTGGAAACACCATATATTTT.

This clone was seen once. The chain employs TRBV9 and TRBJ1-2; tentative D call: TRBD1 (5 bases). The ends were cut back, 0 bases at V and 3 bases at J, with 12 bases in the middle. The CDR3 is 15 residues long. The germline gives CDR1 SGDLS, CDR2 YYNGEE. The CDR3 DNA reads TGTGCCAGCAGCGTAGGGGGTGGAGGGGACTATGGCTACACCTTC. Translated: CASSVGGGGDYGYTF.

A single count supports this clone. The chain is built from TRBV7-2 and TRBJ1-5, with D tentatively TRBD1 (6 bases). Trimming removed 2 bases from V and 7 bases from J, with 15 bases in between. Germline lookup yields CDR1 SGHTA and CDR2 FQGNSA. The CDR3 is 15 residues long. CDR3 nucleotides: TGTGCCAGCAGCTTAATCGCGGGGGGCGGCCAGCCCCAGCATTTT. This encodes CASSLIAGGGQPQHF.

This clone was observed a handful of times. The chain links TRBV5-1 to TRBJ2-1; 8 bases are a match to TRBD2. The germline gives CDR1 SGHRS, CDR2 YFSETQ. The CDR3 has 14 residues. J was trimmed by 4 bases and V by 4 bases; bases with no gene match: 4. The CDR3, as DNA: TGCGCCAGCAGCGTAGCGGGGATATACAATGAGCAGTTCTTC. Protein: CASSVAGIYNEQFF. Looking up the rest from reference TRBV5-1 and TRBJ2-1 gives the full variable domain: KAGVTQTPRYLIKTRGQQVTLSCSPISGHRSVSWYQQTPGQGLQFLFEYFSETQRNKGNFPGRFSGRQFSNSRSEMNVSTLELGDSALYLCASSVAGIYNEQFFGPGTRLTVL.

The J gene is TRBJ2-3, the V gene TRBV30; 15 positions agree with TRBD2. The CDR3 sequence is 17 residues long. Germline assignment: CDR1 GTSNPN and CDR2 SVGIG (reference sequence). V was pared by 2 bases and J by 7 bases, with 10 bases of the junction left unmatched. The CDR3 DNA reads as TGTGCCTGGAGTCCCTGGACTAGCGGGAGGGCCCCAAATACGCAGTATTTT. Translating gives CAWSPWTSGRAPNTQYF.

This clone was recorded a few times. The V call is TRBV7-9, the J call TRBJ1-1; 7 bases match TRBD1. Germline V CDR1 and CDR2: SEHNR, FQNEAQ (reference sequence). This CDR3 has 18 residues. With V trimmed by 4 bases and J by 1 base, 15 bases remained unmatched. The CDR3 protein is CASSSGTFTGAGNTEAFF. CDR3 nucleotide sequence: TGTGCCAGCAGCTCCGGGACTTTTACAGGGGCCGGGAACACTGAAGCTTTCTTT.

The rearrangement joins TRBV10-1 to TRBJ2-7; 7 nucleotides align to TRBD1. V lost 5 bases and J lost 7; bases outside the gene matches: 8. Germline CDR1 and CDR2: WNHNN and SYGVQD (reference sequence). The CDR3 contains 13 residues. This CDR3 reads CASSRTGGGEQYF. The CDR3 DNA sequence: TGCGCCAGCAGTAGGACAGGCGGCGGGGAGCAGTACTTC.

The table lists this clone with a count of one. The CDR3 sequence: CASSQEGQFFTEAFF. DNA of the CDR3: TGTGCCAGCAGCCAAGAGGGGCAGTTCTTCACTGAAGCTTTCTTT. The chain recombines TRBV4-2 with TRBJ1-1, with a tentative D call TRBD1 (5 bases). Trimming took off 0 bases at V and 4 bases at J, with 12 bases between the two ends. In germline, CDR1 is LGHNA, CDR2 YNFKEQ. The CDR3 is 15 amino acids.

The chain couples TRBV28 to TRBJ1-2; 10 nucleotides align to TRBD1. This CDR3 is 12 amino acids long. With 5 bases clipped from V and 10 bases from J, the junction kept 4 bases outside the gene matches. Germline values: CDR1 MDHEN, CDR2 SYDVKM. This CDR3 is CASSLGQGFYTF. The DNA for the CDR3 is TGTGCCAGCAGTCTGGGACAGGGGTTCTACACCTTC.

V and J are TRBV11-2 and TRBJ2-7; 8 bases match TRBD1. The CDR3 is 15 amino acids. V shed 5 bases and J 3 bases; nucleotides not matched to a gene: 9. Per the germline V gene, CDR1 is SGHAT and CDR2 is FQNNGV. The CDR3 DNA is TGTGCCAGCAGCCCCTGGGACAGGAAAAACTACGAGCAGTACTTC. Its protein is CASSPWDRKNYEQYF.

This clone occurred a few times. Written as DNA, the CDR3 is TGTGCCAGCTCACCACCAGGGAGCTATGGCTACACCTTC. Amino acids: CASSPPGSYGYTF. V and J are TRBV18 and TRBJ1-2; unclear D gene. Germline values: CDR1 KGHSH, CDR2 LQKENI. The CDR3 covers 13 residues. The germline V and J ends were trimmed by 0 bases and 4 bases, with 6 bases remaining between them.